Below, 27 T cell receptor beta chains from the same sample are listed, as sequenced in a study of control samples from healthy donors and cancer patients. The assay was immunoSEQ multiplex PCR, and TCRdb's table has in-frame clones only and misses some. Of about 46,000 clones listed, around nine tenths are singletons. Input material: PBMCs. The receptors originated from a man aged 50-59 years with head and neck cancer.

The chain has TRBV23-1 and TRBJ1-1, with TRBD1 matching 7 bases. TRBV23-1 is labeled an ORF, and its function is uncertain. The CDR3 totals 15 residues. J gave up 0 bases and V 7 bases, and 8 bases lay outside the gene matches. This chain's CDR3 is CASTRQGLMNTEAFF. The CDR3 DNA follows: TGCGCCAGCACTAGACAGGGCCTCATGAACACTGAAGCTTTCTTT.

The chain has TRBV27 and TRBJ2-1; 9 nucleotides line up with TRBD2. With V trimmed by 3 bases and J by 15 bases, 3 bases remained unmatched. There are 11 residues in the CDR3. CDR1 and CDR2 (germline): MNHEY, SMNVEV (reference sequence). CDR3 sequence (DNA): TGTGCCAGCAGTTTTCGGCGGGAGGGGTTCTTC. It specifies CASSFRREGFF.

The CDR3 here is CASSFGQGQYF. The CDR3 coding sequence is TGTGCCAGCAGTTTTGGACAGGGGCAGTATTTT. This chain joins TRBV6-2 or TRBV6-3 and TRBJ2-3, with 8 bases that match TRBD1. V gave up 4 bases and J gave up 11 bases; unmatched junction bases: 2. From germline, CDR1 is MNHEY and CDR2 SVGEGT. The CDR3 spans 11 residues.

This clone came up once. The chain is built from TRBV19 and TRBJ2-3; 9 bases match TRBD1. In germline, CDR1 is LNHDA, CDR2 SQIVND (reference sequence). V trimming: 1 base; J trimming: 4 bases; junction bases outside the gene matches: 0. The length of the CDR3 is 14 residues. CDR3 residues: CASSIGQGADTQYF. Here the CDR3 DNA reads TGTGCCAGTAGTATAGGACAGGGGGCAGATACGCAGTATTTT. Variable domain in full (rest from reference TRBV19 and TRBJ2-3): DGGITQSPKYLFRKEGQNVTLSCEQNLNHDAMYWYRQDPGQGLRLIYYSQIVNDFQKGDIAEGYSVSREKKESFPLTVTSAQKNPTAFYLCASSIGQGADTQYFGPGTRLTVL.

This rearrangement joins TRBV5-4 to TRBJ2-1, with 7 bases aligning to TRBD1. This CDR3 is built from 17 residues. Germline CDR1 SGHNT, CDR2 YYREEE (reference sequence). Trimming removed 0 bases from V and 0 bases from J; junction bases left unmatched: 6. This chain's CDR3 is CASSLAEGASSYNEQFF. CDR3 in DNA: TGTGCCAGCAGCTTGGCCGAGGGGGCGAGCTCCTACAATGAGCAGTTCTTC.

The gene calls are TRBV7-3 and TRBJ1-1, with 8 bases fitting TRBD1. The CDR3 length is 14 residues. Germline-derived CDR1 and CDR2 are SGHTA and FQGTGA. Trimming took 5 bases from V and 4 from J; bases not matched to a gene: 6. The CDR3 protein is CASSQTGGSTEAFF. CDR3 coding DNA: TGTGCCAGCAGCCAAACAGGGGGTAGCACTGAAGCTTTCTTT.

The gene calls are TRBV19 and TRBJ1-5; the match to TRBD1 covers 9 bases. Trimming took 6 bases from V and 5 from J; bases not matched to a gene: 17. CDR1 is LNHDA and CDR2 is SQIVND in the germline V gene (reference sequence). This CDR3 contains 18 residues. CDR3: CASSGTGNSRGRDQPQHF. Here the CDR3 DNA reads TGTGCCAGTAGCGGGACAGGGAATTCACGAGGACGCGATCAGCCCCAGCATTTT.

The rearrangement uses TRBV6-5 and TRBJ2-1; weak D call: TRBD2 (6 bases). This CDR3 comprises 14 residues. The V end was cut by 6 bases, the J end by 7 bases, with 16 bases between. Germline V gene data show CDR1 as MNHEY and CDR2 as SVGAGI. CDR3 region: CASRHETRDNEQFF. As DNA, the CDR3 is TGTGCCAGCAGACACGAGACTAGAGATAATGAGCAGTTCTTC.

This rearrangement joins TRBV11-2 to TRBJ2-5, with TRBD1 identical over 8 bases. From germline, CDR1 is SGHAT and CDR2 FQNNGV. The CDR3 length is 14 residues. Unmatched junction bases numbered 2, after V lost 3 bases and J lost 2 bases. CDR3 loop: CASSLDRAQETQYF. CDR3 sequence (DNA): TGTGCCAGCAGCTTGGACAGGGCGCAAGAGACCCAGTACTTC. Full variable domain (rest looked up from reference TRBV11-2 and TRBJ2-5): EAGVAQSPRYKIIEKRQSVAFWCNPISGHATLYWYQQILGQGPKLLIQFQNNGVVDDSQLPKDRFSAERLKGVDSTLKIQPAKLEDSAVYLCASSLDRAQETQYFGPGTRLLVL.

This clone was found a few times. The V gene is TRBV2, the J gene TRBJ1-6; tentative D call: TRBD1 (5 bases). The V gene's germline CDR1 is SNHLY and CDR2 FYNNEI. The CDR3 spans 13 residues. The V gene lost 8 bases and the J gene lost 6 bases, with 11 bases spanning the gap. CDR3 sequence: CASGGSVNSPLHF. The CDR3 DNA reads TGTGCCAGCGGGGGTTCAGTTAATTCACCCCTCCACTTT. The variable domain in full, with the rest retrieved from reference TRBV2 and TRBJ1-6, is EPEVTQTPSHQVTQMGQEVILRCVPISNHLYFYWYRQILGQKVEFLVSFYNNEISEKSEIFDDQFSVERPDGSNFTLKIRSTKLEDSAMYFCASGGSVNSPLHFGNGTRLTVT.

This clone appeared a single time. The CDR3 DNA reads as TGTGCCAGCAGCTCCAGGGGTGCTGGGAATTCACCCCTCCACTTT. The encoded protein is CASSSRGAGNSPLHF. The rearrangement uses TRBV7-2 and TRBJ1-6, with a possible D match to TRBD1 (6 bases). The CDR3 has 15 residues. Per the germline V gene, CDR1 is SGHTA and CDR2 is FQGNSA. V was shortened by 4 bases and J by 7 bases, with 14 bases between the two germline ends.

This clone was detected a few times. The V gene is TRBV12-3 or TRBV12-4, the J gene TRBJ2-1; D uncertain. The V end lost 6 bases, the J end lost 7 bases, and 10 bases lay between the germline ends. The length of the CDR3 is 12 residues. The CDR3 loop is CASRYRTNEQFF. CDR3 in DNA: TGTGCCAGCAGGTACCGAACGAATGAGCAGTTCTTC.

The rearrangement joins TRBV6-4 to TRBJ2-5, with 7 bases identical to TRBD1. CDR3 length equals 13 residues. V shed 3 bases and J 4 bases; nucleotides not matched to a gene: 2. The germline CDR1 and CDR2 sequences are MRHNA and SNTAGT. The CDR3 DNA reads as TGTGCCAGCAGTGAAAACAGGGGAGAGACCCAGTACTTC. This translates into CASSENRGETQYF.

This clone occurred once. The chain carries TRBV5-4 and TRBJ2-1, with 8 bases aligning to TRBD2. The CDR3 sequence is 17 residues long. Looked up from germline, CDR1 is SGHNT and CDR2 is YYREEE (reference sequence). Germline trimming cut 0 bases from V and 4 bases from J; bases unmatched to any gene: 9. DNA of the CDR3: TGTGCCAGCAGCTTGGCCCCCACTAGCGGAGCTTACAATGAGCAGTTCTTC. This codes for CASSLAPTSGAYNEQFF.

The sample holds one count of this clone. This rearrangement joins TRBV7-2 to TRBJ2-3; D is possibly TRBD1 (5 bases). The V gene's germline CDR1 is SGHTA and CDR2 FQGNSA. The V gene lost 4 bases and the J gene lost 2 bases, with 10 bases spanning the gap. This CDR3 region has 14 residues. CDR3 in amino acids: CASSYGHNTDTQYF. The DNA of the CDR3 is TGTGCCAGCAGCTACGGACACAACACAGATACGCAGTATTTT.

The chain combines TRBV11-3 with TRBJ2-5; D might be TRBD1 (6 bases). The germline V gene encodes CDR1 SGHNT and CDR2 YENEEA. Trimming took off 3 bases at V and 7 bases at J, with 18 bases between the two ends. The CDR3 sequence is 15 residues long. As DNA, the CDR3 is TGTGCCAGCAGCTTGGGGCCGGGGCAGGGGACGACCCAGTACTTC. Its protein product is CASSLGPGQGTTQYF.

This clone was observed once. This chain joins TRBV7-7 and TRBJ2-2, with TRBD1 matching over 9 bases. Trimming removed 5 bases from V and 5 bases from J; junction bases left unmatched: 6. The V gene's germline CDR1 is SSHAT and CDR2 FNYEAQ (reference sequence). The CDR3 is 15 amino acids. For the CDR3, the DNA is TGTGCCAGCAGCACACAGGGGGCTTGGACCGGGGAGCTGTTTTTT. It is translated as CASSTQGAWTGELFF.

The chain has TRBV11-1 and TRBJ2-7; 9 bases are shared with TRBD1. Germline V gene data show CDR1 as SGHAT and CDR2 as FQDESV (reference sequence). CDR3 size: 15 residues. Trimming took 4 bases from V and 2 from J; bases not matched to a gene: 6. CDR3 sequence: CASSSGQGSTYEQYF. The CDR3 coding sequence is TGTGCCAGCAGCTCGGGACAGGGATCGACCTACGAGCAGTACTTC.

The genes are TRBV6-5 and TRBJ2-1, with a possible D match to TRBD1 (7 bases). V was pared by 6 bases and J by 1 base, with 13 bases between. Germline lookup yields CDR1 MNHEY and CDR2 SVGAGI. CDR3 length equals 15 residues. The DNA for the CDR3 is TGTGCCAGCAGGCAGGAGGGGGCGTCCTACAATGAGCAGTTCTTC. Its protein product is CASRQEGASYNEQFF.

The chain has TRBV4-1 and TRBJ2-2; D uncertain. The germline V gene has CDR1 MGHRA and CDR2 YSYEKL. The CDR3 is 16 residues long. V lost 0 bases to trimming and J lost 1 base, with 9 bases between them. CDR3 bases: TGCGCCAGCAGCCAAGACTCAGACATGAACACCGGGGAGCTGTTTTTT. Protein: CASSQDSDMNTGELFF.

This clone has just a few counts. V usage is TRBV9 and J usage is TRBJ1-1; 7 bases are a match to TRBD1. Germline V lookup: CDR1 SGDLS, CDR2 YYNGEE. The CDR3 contains 18 residues. V shed 2 bases and J 2 bases; nucleotides not matched to a gene: 15. CDR3 protein: CASSVKGTATPYNTEAFF. CDR3 sequence (DNA): TGTGCCAGCAGCGTGAAAGGGACAGCTACACCTTATAACACTGAAGCTTTCTTT.

The DNA for the CDR3 is TGTGCCAGCAGTTTAACTCGGACAACTCCCTACGAGCAGTACTTC. Protein: CASSLTRTTPYEQYF. V and J are TRBV11-2 and TRBJ2-7; weak D call: TRBD1 (5 bases). The V end lost 6 bases, the J end lost 2 bases, and 17 bases lay between the germline ends. CDR3 length equals 15 residues. Germline V gene data show CDR1 as SGHAT and CDR2 as FQNNGV.

The chain combines TRBV18 with TRBJ2-1; 8 bases agree with TRBD2. V gave up 2 bases and J gave up 10 bases; unmatched junction bases: 7. The CDR3 spans 14 residues. Germline V gene data show CDR1 as KGHSH and CDR2 as LQKENI. The CDR3 DNA reads TGTGCCAGCTCACCAGGAGCGGGAGAGGGAGAGCAGTTCTTC. Translation: CASSPGAGEGEQFF.

The chain uses TRBV30 and TRBJ2-1, with D perhaps TRBD2 (6 bases). There are 13 residues in the CDR3. The germline V and J ends were trimmed by 1 base and 15 bases, with 19 bases remaining between them. The germline V gene has CDR1 GTSNPN and CDR2 SVGIG (reference sequence). The CDR3 reads CAWSASAGSTRFF. CDR3 DNA: TGTGCCTGGAGTGCATCAGCGGGTTCGACCAGGTTCTTC.

The chain uses TRBV2 and TRBJ1-4; D unclear. V was cut by 8 bases and J by 4 bases, with 17 bases left in between. This CDR3 is 15 amino acids long. Germline CDR1 and CDR2: SNHLY and FYNNEI. The CDR3 DNA sequence: TGTGCCAGCGGGAGGGCCCGAAGTGTTAATGAAAAACTGTTTTTT. This sequence encodes CASGRARSVNEKLFF.

The gene calls are TRBV4-1 and TRBJ2-1, with D unclear. The length of the CDR3 is 12 residues. Germline loops: CDR1 MGHRA, CDR2 YSYEKL. V dropped 0 bases and J dropped 10 bases, with 7 bases sitting between them. As DNA, the CDR3 is TGCGCCAGCAGCCAAGACCCCGAAGAGCAGTTCTTC. This translates into CASSQDPEEQFF.

This chain links TRBV7-8 with TRBJ2-3, with 8 nucleotides matching TRBD1. V lost 2 bases to trimming and J lost 1 base; unmatched junction nucleotides: 5. Germline CDR1 SGHVS, CDR2 FQNEAQ. CDR3 length: 16 amino acids. CDR3 DNA: TGTGCCAGCAGCTTATTGGACAGGGTGGGCACAGATACGCAGTATTTT. Encoded protein: CASSLLDRVGTDTQYF.